These T cell receptor beta chains were read from a single sample in a study of cytomegalovirus exposure and HLA in healthy donors. Assay: immunoSEQ multiplex PCR; the TCRdb copy retains only in-frame clones and omits some. The sample holds about 130,000 clones, roughly 70% seen once. Sequenced sample: PBMCs. These receptors were obtained from a man aged 25-45 years in good health and CMV-seronegative. Both conserved end residues are part of each CDR3. Each record gives: V gene, J gene, D gene, clone size, CDR3 protein, CDR3 DNA. D genes are given only for firm matches. The size entry is marked missing in some rows and otherwise reads once, few, many or a size class.

TRBV7-8	TRBJ1-1	TRBD1	-	CASSSGTAEWTEAFF	TGTGCCAGCAGCTCCGGGACAGCGGAGTGGACTGAAGCTTTCTTT
TRBV19	TRBJ2-3	TRBD1	few	CASSEQGARDTQYF	TGTGCCAGTAGTGAACAGGGGGCCCGGGATACGCAGTATTTT
TRBV11-2	TRBJ1-5	-	-	CASSLSGRAQHF	TGTGCCAGCAGCTTATCGGGAAGAGCCCAGCATTTT
TRBV27	TRBJ1-2	TRBD1	-	CASSFRQGIIYGYTF	TGTGCCAGCAGTTTCCGACAGGGGATAATCTATGGCTACACCTTC
TRBV5-6	TRBJ2-1	TRBD2	-	CASRRTSGRAYNEQFF	TGTGCCAGCAGACGGACTAGCGGGAGGGCCTACAATGAGCAGTTCTTC
TRBV30	TRBJ2-7	TRBD2	few	CAWSGTSGSYEQYF	TGTGCCTGGAGTGGGACTAGCGGATCCTACGAGCAGTACTTC
TRBV2	TRBJ2-3	-	-	CASDNGGGADTQYF	TGTGCCAGCGATAACGGGGGAGGCGCAGATACGCAGTATTTT
TRBV5-6	TRBJ2-1	-	-	CASSRFSSYNEQFF	TGTGCCAGCAGCCGCTTCAGCTCCTACAATGAGCAGTTCTTC
TRBV5-4	TRBJ1-4	-	-	CASSPWGSGGEKLFF	TGTGCCAGCAGCCCATGGGGGTCGGGGGGTGAAAAACTGTTTTTT
TRBV19	TRBJ2-5	TRBD1	few	CASSKDRTGETQYF	TGTGCCAGTAGTAAGGACAGGACGGGGGAGACCCAGTACTTC
TRBV7-8	TRBJ2-1	TRBD2	-	CASSLVLAGSPAYNEQFF	TGTGCCAGCAGCTTAGTACTAGCGGGAAGCCCCGCCTACAATGAGCAGTTCTTC
TRBV19	TRBJ2-1	TRBD2	few	CASSRGGNEQFF	TGTGCCAGTAGTAGGGGAGGGAATGAGCAGTTCTTC
TRBV5-1	TRBJ2-1	TRBD2	-	CASRLGFLAGEQFF	TGCGCCAGCAGGTTAGGATTCCTAGCGGGAGAGCAGTTCTTC